Sequencing of this TCR beta chain was carried out in a study of identical twins. The study's findings and limits: Insertions were reduced in abundant cord blood beta clonotypes but not in memory repertoires.

Unique molecular identifiers were in the cDNA, with template-switch universal primer binding. TCRdb reprocessed the 5' RACE reads with MiXCR, giving one entry per CDR3 protein. The sample holds about 280,000 distinct CDR3 sequences; about 8.1% are singletons and the top ten take approximately 2.1%. From germline, CDR1 is MNHEY and CDR2 SVGAGI. V dropped 2 bases and J dropped 5 bases, with 12 bases sitting between them. CDR3 length: 14 residues. This clonotype was detected only a few times. The antigen is unknown. These data are also associated with another study on yellow fever vaccine responses in identical twins.

The receptor was derived from a young woman in good health. The chain couples TRBV6-5 to TRBJ1-2; a possible D gene is TRBD1 (5 bases). Sequencing was done on a sample of memory (CD45RO+) T cells sorted from blood. The CDR3 reads CASSYRQSLYGYTF. In nucleotides, the CDR3 is TGTGCCAGCAGTTACAGACAGTCCTTGTATGGCTACACCTTC.